The clone carrying this T cell receptor beta chain was detected a few times. Its antigen is not known. These data are taken from a study of response to subunit inactivated influenza vaccine. TCRdb reprocessed the RT-PCR reads with MiXCR, giving one entry per CDR3 protein. The sample holds 600,000 to 850,000 distinct CDR3 sequences, 14% seen once. Findings and limits, study-wide: The authors proposed limited new T cell recruitment per seasonal influenza vaccination.

The origin of this receptor is a man aged 45-65 years who received an inactivated influenza vaccine. The specimen was PBMCs from blood, collected around 14 days before vaccination.

CDR3 bases: TGTGCCAGCTCACCCCCGGGACTAGCGGAATACAATGAGCAGTTCTTC. Translation: CASSPPGLAEYNEQFF. The chain carries TRBV18 and TRBJ2-1, with 11 positions matching TRBD2. CDR3 length equals 16 residues. The junction had 5 bases not matched to a gene; V was cut back by 3 bases and J by 4 bases. Germline CDR1 reads KGHSH; CDR2 reads LQKENI.